This TCR beta chain was recorded in a study of OX40 agonist ivuxolimab in advanced cancers. Study context: Prior therapy, whether anti-PD-1, anti-PD-L1 or anti-CTLA-4, was allowed, and roughly 40% had some.

The length of the CDR3 is 13 residues. CDR1 is SGHRS, CDR2 YFSETQ, per germline. Trimming took off 0 bases at V and 2 bases at J, with 3 bases between the two ends. Here immunoSEQ multiplex PCR was the method, and the copy in TCRdb shows in-frame clones only, minus some. Of about 71,000 clones in the sample, 84% were seen once. The sequence derives from an adult with an advanced solid tumor such as melanoma, head and neck, liver or kidney cancer. The chain joins TRBV5-1 to TRBJ1-3; D call uncertain. The material was CD4+ or CD8+ T cells sorted from blood, obtained in a trial of the OX40 agonist ivuxolimab. CDR3 sequence (DNA): TGCGCCAGCAGCTTGGCAACTGGAAACACCATATATTTT. It translates to CASSLATGNTIYF.